This passage covers 8 T cell receptor beta chains from one sample sequenced in a study of breast tumors, draining lymph nodes, adjacent tissues. The lymph nodes were axillary draining lymph nodes from breast cancer patients. TCRdb re-called the multiplex PCR reads with MiXCR, one entry per CDR3 protein. The sample lists 120,000 to 150,000 distinct CDR3 sequences; approximately 32% were seen once. Sequencing was carried out using axillary lymph node tissue. Every receptor here comes from a female donor with breast cancer. Some clones in this sample may be carry-over from other donors' samples.

This clonotype appeared many times. The CDR3 here is CASSEQGGYQPQHF. DNA of the CDR3: TGTGCCAGCAGTGAACAGGGCGGATATCAGCCCCAGCATTTT. The chain couples TRBV2 to TRBJ1-5, with D perhaps TRBD1 (5 bases). V was trimmed by 2 bases and J by 5 bases, leaving 10 bases between them. The CDR3 is 14 amino acids. Germline V lookup: CDR1 SNHLY, CDR2 FYNNEI.

Ten or more counts support this clonotype. This CDR3 is CASSPVSSGTGELFF. DNA for the CDR3: TGTGCCAGCAGCCCCGTTTCTAGCGGCACCGGGGAGCTGTTTTTT. This rearrangement joins TRBV12-3 or TRBV12-4 to TRBJ2-2, with 7 bases matching TRBD2. V trimming: 6 bases; J trimming: 4 bases; junction bases outside the gene matches: 8. The CDR3 is 15 amino acids.

Many counts were recorded for this clonotype. This chain joins TRBV7-9 and TRBJ2-1, with 8 positions matching TRBD1. Trimming at V came to 2 bases and at J to 1 base, leaving 1 base not matched to a gene. The CDR3 is 15 amino acids. Germline-derived CDR1 and CDR2 are SEHNR and FQNEAQ (reference sequence). The CDR3 bases are TGTGCCAGCAGCTTATGGACAGGGTCCTACAATGAGCAGTTCTTC. It encodes CASSLWTGSYNEQFF.

The chain uses TRBV7-9 and TRBJ1-2; 7 bases agree with TRBD1. The V segment lost 6 bases and the J segment 2 bases; nucleotides outside the gene matches: 15. The V gene's germline CDR1 is SEHNR and CDR2 FQNEAQ (reference sequence). This CDR3 region has 17 residues. The CDR3 region is CASSYDVGPGQNYGYTF. CDR3 nucleotides: TGTGCCAGCAGTTACGACGTAGGACCGGGACAGAACTATGGCTACACCTTC.

This clonotype was seen at least ten times. A read error may account for a junction end that differs from germline. The rearrangement links TRBV7-7 to TRBJ2-5; 9 bases line up with TRBD2. Germline V gives CDR1 SSHAT, CDR2 FNYEAQ (reference sequence). The CDR3 sequence is 16 residues long. The CDR3 DNA follows: TGTGCTAGCAGCTCCTTAGCGGGGGAAGTTGCGGAGACCCAGTACTTC. It is translated as CASSSLAGEVAETQYF.

This clonotype was detected ten times or more. This rearrangement joins TRBV28 to TRBJ1-2; D is possibly TRBD1 (5 bases). Germline V CDR1 and CDR2: MDHEN, SYDVKM. The CDR3 spans 15 residues. Trimming left V 9 bases short and J 0 bases short, with 17 bases between. CDR3 region: CASTPTGGANYGYTF. CDR3 coding DNA: TGTGCCAGTACGCCTACAGGTGGAGCTAACTATGGCTACACCTTC.

This clonotype has ten or more counts. The rearrangement links TRBV15 to TRBJ2-7, with TRBD1 matching over 9 bases. V was clipped by 3 bases and J by 4 bases; unmatched bases: 10. The CDR3 length is 16 residues. The germline gives CDR1 LNHNV, CDR2 YYDKDF (reference sequence). CDR3 nucleotides: TGTGCCACCAGCAGTTACGACCGGGACAGGGCGTACGAGCAGTACTTC. Translating it yields CATSSYDRDRAYEQYF.

V and J are TRBV6-2 or TRBV6-3 and TRBJ1-2; no firm D call. CDR3 length: 15 residues. Germline assignment: CDR1 MNHEY and CDR2 SVGEGT. Trimming shortened V by 5 bases and J by 4 bases, and 17 bases separated the two germline ends. CDR3 sequence (DNA): TGTGCCAGCAGTCCGCCTATGGGGTCTACCTATGGCTACACCTTC. Translating it yields CASSPPMGSTYGYTF.